This TCR beta chain was documented in a study of post-analysis software for immune sequencing data. Study information: The study covered relapsing-remitting, secondary progressive and progressive-relapsing courses of multiple sclerosis.

A few counts support this clonotype. What it recognizes is unknown. TCR beta cDNA libraries had unique molecular identifiers. T cells numbering about 0.85 to 11 million yielded cDNA molecules that totaled about 500,000. Each CDR3 protein is one row after TCRdb ran MiXCR on the PCR reads. The table records some 690,000 distinct CDR3 sequences, less than 35% of them present only once. Notes on the study in general: Samples from one preparation batch, clustered by F measure, grouped strongly together. Versus controls, multiple sclerosis patients showed significantly lower diversity (normalized Chao1).

The sample taken for sequencing was blood. The sequence was collected from a girl aged 10-17 years with multiple sclerosis.

The CDR3 DNA reads as TGTGCCAGCAGTTCCCCCCGGGACAGGGGGAGCTCCTATAATTCACCCCTCCACTTT. Translation gives CASSSPRDRGSSYNSPLHF. The chain is built from TRBV6-5 and TRBJ1-6; TRBD1 aligns across 11 bases. Germline V gives CDR1 MNHEY, CDR2 SVGAGI. J gave up 0 bases and V 4 bases, and 8 bases lay outside the gene matches. The CDR3 consists of 19 residues.